This is a list of T cell receptor beta chains from one sample in a study of T cells in Graves' hyperthyroidism and ophthalmopathy. TCRdb redid the calling of the multiplex PCR reads with MiXCR, one entry per CDR3 protein. Of about 570,000 distinct CDR3 sequences listed, 46% are singletons. What was sequenced was peripheral blood or thyroid tissue (not recorded which). These receptors were collected from an adult woman with Graves' disease, either hyperthyroidism or ophthalmopathy (not recorded which). Each CDR3 is given with its conserved first and last residue. D genes are given only for firm matches. The listing skips clone size in some rows; elsewhere it reads once, few, many or a size class.

.	TRBV27	TRBJ2-2	.	TGTGCCAGCAGCTTGATGGGAGGCCCCCTTGTGGGGGAGCTGTTTTTT	CASSLMGGPLVGELFF
.	TRBV3-1	TRBJ1-3	many	TGTGCCAGCAGCCAAGGCGACACCATATATTTT	CASSQGDTIYF
.	TRBV28	TRBJ2-7	many	TGTGCCAGCAGCCCGAACCTGTCCTACGAGCAGTACTTC	CASSPNLSYEQYF
.	TRBV20-1	TRBJ1-6	many	TGCAGTGCACGGACAATAGGGTCTTCACCCCTCCACTTT	CSARTIGSSPLHF
.	TRBV5-1	TRBJ1-3	few	TGCGCCAGCAGCGATCAGGCATCTGGAAACACCATATATTTT	CASSDQASGNTIYF
TRBD1	TRBV19	TRBJ1-2	many	TGTGCCAGTACGCGAGGACAGGGGCTTTATGGCTACACCTTC	CASTRGQGLYGYTF
.	TRBV10-3	TRBJ1-1	many	TGTGCCATCAGCGACCGGGTCGGGAGCACTGAAGCTTTCTTT	CAISDRVGSTEAFF
.	TRBV11-2	TRBJ2-2	many	TGTGCCAGCAGCGGGGTTAGGACCGGGGAGCTGTTTTTT	CASSGVRTGELFF
.	TRBV15	TRBJ1-1	many	TGTGCCACCAGCAGGGGCCTGGGTGGTTTGGCTTCTGAAGCTTTCTTT	CATSRGLGGLASEAFF
.	TRBV15	TRBJ2-7	.	TGTGCCACCAGCAGACCTAACTCAGACGAGCAGTACTTC	CATSRPNSDEQYF
.	TRBV10-2	TRBJ2-6	.	TGCGCCAGCAGTGAGTCAGGGATTGGGGCCAACGTCCTGACTTTC	CASSESGIGANVLTF
.	TRBV28	TRBJ1-4	.	TGTGCCAGCAGTCCTACATTGGGAACTAATGAAAAACTGTTTTTT	CASSPTLGTNEKLFF
TRBD2	TRBV20-1	TRBJ2-7	once	TGCAGTGCTAGCTTAGTATTCGGGGGGAACGAGCAGTACTTC	CSASLVFGGNEQYF
TRBD2	TRBV7-2	TRBJ2-3	.	TGTGCCAGCAGCTTAGCAGGACTAGCTAGCACAGATACGCAGTATTTT	CASSLAGLASTDTQYF
TRBD1	TRBV7-9	TRBJ1-1	many	TGTGCCAGCAGCCAAAGGACAGGGCTAGGCACTGAAGCTTTCTTT	CASSQRTGLGTEAFF
.	TRBV7-2	TRBJ1-2	.	TGTGCCAGCAGCCCTTACACCGGGGATCGGGTCGGTGGCTACACCTTC	CASSPYTGDRVGGYTF
.	TRBV10-3	TRBJ1-1	few	TGTGCCATACAGGGTTTCGCAACTGAAACTTTCTTT	CAIQGFATETFF
.	TRBV9	TRBJ1-3	few	TGTGCCAGCAGCTTGGGGCTAGCGGGTAACACCATATATTTT	CASSLGLAGNTIYF
.	TRBV15	TRBJ1-5	many	TGTGCCACCAGCAGTAATCAAAGGAATCAGCCCCAGCATTTT	CATSSNQRNQPQHF
TRBD1	TRBV9	TRBJ1-2	.	TGTGCCAGCAGCGCTACAGGGGACTGGAGCTATGGCTACACCTTC	CASSATGDWSYGYTF
.	TRBV20-1	TRBJ2-6	.	TGCAGTGCTAGCCCTCCCGGGGCCAACGTCCTGACTTTC	CSASPPGANVLTF
.	TRBV10-3	TRBJ1-2	once	TGTGCCATCAAGGGGGTCTCTGGAAACACCTTC	CAIKGVSGNTF
.	TRBV29-1	TRBJ2-3	.	TGCAGCGTTGACGGAAACACAGATACGCAGTATTTT	CSVDGNTDTQYF
.	TRBV20-1	TRBJ1-6	many	TGCAGTGCTACCTCAAATTCTAATTCACCCCTCCACTTT	CSATSNSNSPLHF
.	TRBV9	TRBJ2-7	many	TGTGCCAGCAGCGTGGAACCGGACAGCCTCTACGAGCAGTACTTC	CASSVEPDSLYEQYF
.	TRBV2	TRBJ2-7	once	TGTGCCAGCAGTGTGCCGGCAGGGCCCCTCTACGAGCAGTACTTC	CASSVPAGPLYEQYF
TRBD2	TRBV10-2	TRBJ2-7	many	TGCGCCAGCAGTGACCCCACCGGGACTAGCGGGGGGACGGGAGTGCAGTACTTC	CASSDPTGTSGGTGVQYF
TRBD1	TRBV28	TRBJ2-7	few	TGTGCCAGCAGTTTAACAGGGGCGCGGGAGCAGTACTTC	CASSLTGAREQYF